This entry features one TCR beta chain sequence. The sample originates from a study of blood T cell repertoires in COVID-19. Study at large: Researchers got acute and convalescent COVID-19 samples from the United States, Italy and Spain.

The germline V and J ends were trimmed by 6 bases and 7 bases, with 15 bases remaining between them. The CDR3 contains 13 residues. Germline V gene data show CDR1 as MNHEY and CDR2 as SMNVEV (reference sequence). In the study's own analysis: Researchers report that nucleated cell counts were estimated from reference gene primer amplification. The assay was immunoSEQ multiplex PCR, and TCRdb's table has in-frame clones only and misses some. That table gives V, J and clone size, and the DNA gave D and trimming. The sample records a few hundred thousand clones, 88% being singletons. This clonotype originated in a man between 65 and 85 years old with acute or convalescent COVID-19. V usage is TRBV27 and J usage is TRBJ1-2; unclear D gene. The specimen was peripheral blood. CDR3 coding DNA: TGTGCCAGCAGCCGCCAGACGGGGTCTGGCTACACCTTC. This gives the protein CASSRQTGSGYTF.